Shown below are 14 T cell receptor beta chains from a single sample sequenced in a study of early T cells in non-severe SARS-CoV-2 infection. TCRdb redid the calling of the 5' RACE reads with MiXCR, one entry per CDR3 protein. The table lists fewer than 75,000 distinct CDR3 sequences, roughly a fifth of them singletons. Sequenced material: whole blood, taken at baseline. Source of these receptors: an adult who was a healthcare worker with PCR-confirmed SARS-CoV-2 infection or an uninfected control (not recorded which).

CDR3 region: CASSQGTWATQYF. The CDR3 DNA follows: TGTGCCAGCAGCCAAGGAACGTGGGCGACCCAGTACTTC. V gene TRBV3-1 combines with J gene TRBJ2-5, with D unresolved. Germline CDR1 reads LGHDT; CDR2 reads YNNKEL (reference sequence). This CDR3 spans 13 amino acids. V lost 1 base and J lost 7, with 10 bases in between.

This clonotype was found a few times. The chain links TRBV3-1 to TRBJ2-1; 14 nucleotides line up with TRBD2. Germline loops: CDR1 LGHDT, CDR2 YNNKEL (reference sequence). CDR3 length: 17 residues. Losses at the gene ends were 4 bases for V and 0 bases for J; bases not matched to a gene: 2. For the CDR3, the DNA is TGTGCCAGCAGCCGAGGACTAGCGGGGGGCTCCTACAATGAGCAGTTCTTC. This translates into CASSRGLAGGSYNEQFF.

CDR3 residues: CASSLANREEQYF. CDR3 DNA: TGTGCCAGCAGCTTAGCCAACAGGGAAGAGCAGTACTTC. The chain joins TRBV7-9 to TRBJ2-7; possible D gene TRBD1, 6 bases. Germline V gene sequence: CDR1 SEHNR, CDR2 FQNEAQ (reference sequence). With 0 bases removed from V and 7 bases from J, the gap between germline ends came to 10 bases. The CDR3 is made up of 13 amino acids.

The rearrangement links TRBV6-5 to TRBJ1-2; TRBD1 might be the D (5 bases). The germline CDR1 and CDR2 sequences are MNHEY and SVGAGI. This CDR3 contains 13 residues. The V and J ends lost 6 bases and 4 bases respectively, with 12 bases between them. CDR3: CASSTREGYGYTF. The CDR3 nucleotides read TGTGCCAGCAGCACCAGGGAGGGCTATGGCTACACCTTC.

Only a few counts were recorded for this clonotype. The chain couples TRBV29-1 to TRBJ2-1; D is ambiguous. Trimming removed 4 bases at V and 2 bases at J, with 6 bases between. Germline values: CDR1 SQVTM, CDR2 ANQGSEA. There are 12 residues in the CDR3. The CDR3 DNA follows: TGCAGCGTTGGAGACACCTACAATGAGCAGTTCTTC. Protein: CSVGDTYNEQFF.

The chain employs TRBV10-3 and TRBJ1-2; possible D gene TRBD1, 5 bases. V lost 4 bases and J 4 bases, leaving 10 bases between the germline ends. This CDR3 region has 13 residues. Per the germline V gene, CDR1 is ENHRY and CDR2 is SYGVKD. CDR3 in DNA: TGTGCCATCAGTGTGGACAAGTTCTATGGCTACACCTTC. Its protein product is CAISVDKFYGYTF.

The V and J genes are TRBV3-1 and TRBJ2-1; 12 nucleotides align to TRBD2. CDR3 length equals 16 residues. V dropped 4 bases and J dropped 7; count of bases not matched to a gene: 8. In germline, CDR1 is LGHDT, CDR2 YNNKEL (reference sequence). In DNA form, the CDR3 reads TGTGCCAGCAGCCCCTGGACTAGCGGGAAGGCAAATGAGCAGTTCTTC. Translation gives CASSPWTSGKANEQFF.

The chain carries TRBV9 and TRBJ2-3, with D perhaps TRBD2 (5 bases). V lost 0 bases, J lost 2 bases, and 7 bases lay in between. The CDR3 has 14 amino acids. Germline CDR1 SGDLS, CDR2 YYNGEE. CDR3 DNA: TGTGCCAGCAGCGTAGGTGGACTCACAGATACGCAGTATTTT. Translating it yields CASSVGGLTDTQYF.

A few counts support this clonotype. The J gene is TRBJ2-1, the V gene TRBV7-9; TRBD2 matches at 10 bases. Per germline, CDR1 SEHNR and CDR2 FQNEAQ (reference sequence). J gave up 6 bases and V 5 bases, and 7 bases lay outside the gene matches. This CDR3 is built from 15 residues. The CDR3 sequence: CASSPSGGARNEQFF. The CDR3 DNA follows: TGTGCCAGCAGCCCCAGCGGGGGGGCCCGCAATGAGCAGTTCTTC.

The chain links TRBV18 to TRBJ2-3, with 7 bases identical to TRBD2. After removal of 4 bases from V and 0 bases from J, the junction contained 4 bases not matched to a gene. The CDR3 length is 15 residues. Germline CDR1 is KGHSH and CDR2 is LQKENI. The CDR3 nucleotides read TGTGCCAGCTCACGAGCGGGGTTGAGCACAGATACGCAGTATTTT. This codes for CASSRAGLSTDTQYF.

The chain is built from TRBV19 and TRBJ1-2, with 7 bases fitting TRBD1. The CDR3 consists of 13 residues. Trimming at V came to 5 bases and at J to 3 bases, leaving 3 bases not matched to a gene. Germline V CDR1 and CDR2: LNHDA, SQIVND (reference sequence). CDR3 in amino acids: CASSGQGDYGYTF. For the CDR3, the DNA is TGTGCCAGTAGTGGCCAGGGGGACTATGGCTACACCTTC.

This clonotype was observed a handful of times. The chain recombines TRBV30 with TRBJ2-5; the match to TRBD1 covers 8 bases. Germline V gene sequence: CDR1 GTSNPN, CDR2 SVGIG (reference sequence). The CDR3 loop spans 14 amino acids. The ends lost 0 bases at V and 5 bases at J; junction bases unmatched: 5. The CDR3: CAWSVGRGRETQYF. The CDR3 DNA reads TGTGCCTGGAGTGTAGGCAGGGGGCGCGAGACCCAGTACTTC.

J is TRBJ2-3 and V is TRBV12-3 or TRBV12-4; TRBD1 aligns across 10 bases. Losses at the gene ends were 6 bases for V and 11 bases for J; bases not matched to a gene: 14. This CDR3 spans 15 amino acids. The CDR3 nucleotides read TGTGCCAGCAGGAGCGGGACAGGGGATCCCCTGAAGCAGTATTTT. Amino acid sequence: CASRSGTGDPLKQYF.

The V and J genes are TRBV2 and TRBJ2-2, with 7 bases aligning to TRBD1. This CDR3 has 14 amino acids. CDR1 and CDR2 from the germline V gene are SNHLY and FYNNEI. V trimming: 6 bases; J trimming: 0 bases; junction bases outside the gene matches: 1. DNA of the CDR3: TGTGCCAGCAGGGGGACAGCGAACACCGGGGAGCTGTTTTTT. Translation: CASRGTANTGELFF.